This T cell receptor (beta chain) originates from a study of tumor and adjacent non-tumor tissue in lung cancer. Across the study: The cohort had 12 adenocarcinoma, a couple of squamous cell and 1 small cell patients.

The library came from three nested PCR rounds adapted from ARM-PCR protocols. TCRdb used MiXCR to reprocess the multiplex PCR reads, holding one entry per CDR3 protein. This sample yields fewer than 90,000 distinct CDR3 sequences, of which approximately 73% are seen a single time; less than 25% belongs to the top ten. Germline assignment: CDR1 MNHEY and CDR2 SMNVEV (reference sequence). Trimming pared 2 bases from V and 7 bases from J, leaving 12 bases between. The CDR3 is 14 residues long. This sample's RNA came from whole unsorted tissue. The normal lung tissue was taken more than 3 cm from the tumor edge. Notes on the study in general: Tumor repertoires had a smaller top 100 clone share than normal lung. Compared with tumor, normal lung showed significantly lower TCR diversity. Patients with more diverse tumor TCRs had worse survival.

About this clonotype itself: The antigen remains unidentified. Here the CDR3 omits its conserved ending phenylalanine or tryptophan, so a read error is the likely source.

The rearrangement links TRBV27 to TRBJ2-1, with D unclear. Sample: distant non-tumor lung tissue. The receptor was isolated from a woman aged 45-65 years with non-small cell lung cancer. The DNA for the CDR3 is TGTGCCAGCAGTTTACTAGACAAGCCGAATGAGCAGTTCATC. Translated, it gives CASSLLDKPNEQFI.